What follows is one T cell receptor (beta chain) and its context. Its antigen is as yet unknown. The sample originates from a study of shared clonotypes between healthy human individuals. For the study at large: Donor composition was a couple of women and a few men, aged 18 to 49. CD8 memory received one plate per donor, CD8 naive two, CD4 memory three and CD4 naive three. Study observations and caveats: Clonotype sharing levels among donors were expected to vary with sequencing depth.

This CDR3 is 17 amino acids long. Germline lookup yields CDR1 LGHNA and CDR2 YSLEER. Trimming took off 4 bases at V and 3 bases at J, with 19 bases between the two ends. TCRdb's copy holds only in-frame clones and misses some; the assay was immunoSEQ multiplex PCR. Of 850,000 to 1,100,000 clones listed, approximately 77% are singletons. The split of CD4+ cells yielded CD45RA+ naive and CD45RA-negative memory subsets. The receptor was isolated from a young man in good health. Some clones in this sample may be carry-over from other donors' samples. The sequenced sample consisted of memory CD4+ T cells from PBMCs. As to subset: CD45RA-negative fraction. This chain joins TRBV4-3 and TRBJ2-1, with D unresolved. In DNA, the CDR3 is TGCGCCAGCAGCCGTAGAGCGAGAATTTCAGACTACAATGAGCAGTTCTTC. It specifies CASSRRARISDYNEQFF.